This T cell receptor (beta chain) derives from a study of identical twins. V was pared by 1 base and J by 4 bases, with 14 bases between. Germline V lookup: CDR1 SGDLS, CDR2 YYNGEE. The CDR3 has 16 amino acids. One entry per CDR3 protein results from TCRdb running MiXCR on the 5' RACE reads. The table lists 400,000 to 500,000 distinct CDR3 sequences, roughly 20% of them singletons. This clonotype showed up just a few times. The antigen is undetermined. Study-wide results and caveats: Monozygotic twin pairs showed more out-of-frame TCR alpha sharing than models estimated. Insertions were reduced in abundant cord blood beta clonotypes but not in memory repertoires.

This TCR was recovered from a man aged 45-65 years in good health. The chain uses TRBV9 and TRBJ2-2; D may be TRBD1 (5 bases). Material for sequencing was naive T cells sorted from blood. CDR3 sequence reads: CASSVTGSATTGELFF. In DNA, the CDR3 is TGTGCCAGCAGCGTAACAGGCTCGGCGACCACCGGGGAGCTGTTTTTT.